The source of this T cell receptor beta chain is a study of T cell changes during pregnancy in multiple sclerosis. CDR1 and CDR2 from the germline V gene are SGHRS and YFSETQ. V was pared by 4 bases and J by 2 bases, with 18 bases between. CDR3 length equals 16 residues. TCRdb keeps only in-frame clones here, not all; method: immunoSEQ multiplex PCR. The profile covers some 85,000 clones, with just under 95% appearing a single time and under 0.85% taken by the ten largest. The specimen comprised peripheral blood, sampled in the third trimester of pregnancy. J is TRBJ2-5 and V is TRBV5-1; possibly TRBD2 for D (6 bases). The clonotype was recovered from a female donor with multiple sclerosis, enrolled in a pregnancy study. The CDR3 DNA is TGCGCCAGCAGCCACCCTCGGGCGGGGCTTCAAGAGACCCAGTACTTC. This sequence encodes CASSHPRAGLQETQYF.